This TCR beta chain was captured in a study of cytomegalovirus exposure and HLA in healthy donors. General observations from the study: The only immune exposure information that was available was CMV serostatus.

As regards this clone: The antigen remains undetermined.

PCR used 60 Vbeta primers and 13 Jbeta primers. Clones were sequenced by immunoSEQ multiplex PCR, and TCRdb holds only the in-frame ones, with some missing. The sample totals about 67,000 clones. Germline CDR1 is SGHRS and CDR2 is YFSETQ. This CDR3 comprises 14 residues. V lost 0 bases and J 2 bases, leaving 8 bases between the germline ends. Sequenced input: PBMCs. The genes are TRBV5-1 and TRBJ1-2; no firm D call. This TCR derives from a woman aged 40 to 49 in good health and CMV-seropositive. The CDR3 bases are TGCGCCAGCAGCTTGGTCAGTTTAAACTATGGCTACACCTTC. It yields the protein CASSLVSLNYGYTF.